The 10 T cell receptor beta chains presented below share a single source sample, sequenced in a study of T cells in Graves' hyperthyroidism and ophthalmopathy. Amplified regions were TCR beta CDR3 sequences from RNA transcripts. The study used the HTBI primer set for a first-round RT-PCR of the TCR CDR3. TCRdb fed the multiplex PCR reads into MiXCR, producing one record per CDR3 protein. The sample holds roughly 400,000 distinct CDR3 sequences, roughly an eighth seen once. Sequenced material: blood. The receptors shown here come from a man aged 50-60 years with Graves' ophthalmopathy.

This clonotype has a count of ten or more. The chain uses TRBV6-1 and TRBJ1-1; 9 bases map to TRBD1. J gave up 8 bases and V 7 bases, and 14 bases lay outside the gene matches. Germline CDR1 is MNHNS and CDR2 is SASEGT. The CDR3 extends over 15 amino acids. The CDR3 DNA sequence: TGTGCCAGCATATCGTCGTTCGACAGGGGGTTCGAAGCTTTCTTT. Translating it yields CASISSFDRGFEAFF.

This clonotype was detected many times. The V gene is TRBV11-3, the J gene TRBJ2-5, with TRBD2 matching over 10 bases. Germline assignment: CDR1 SGHNT and CDR2 YENEEA. CDR3 length: 18 amino acids. V lost 5 bases, J lost 5 bases, and 17 bases stayed unmatched. The DNA for the CDR3 is TGTGCCAGCAGCCCGAATAAGGGCAAGCGGGAGGGCCCCGAGACCCAGTACTTC. Translation: CASSPNKGKREGPETQYF.

The V and J genes are TRBV29-1 and TRBJ1-1; D may be TRBD1 (5 bases). This CDR3 has 12 amino acids. The V end was cut by 8 bases, the J end by 1 base, with 11 bases between. Per the germline V gene, CDR1 is SQVTM and CDR2 is ANQGSEA. The CDR3 sequence is CSSGRRNTEAFF. The CDR3 DNA reads as TGCAGCTCAGGGCGGCGGAACACTGAAGCTTTCTTT.

At least ten counts were recorded for this clonotype. The chain uses TRBV3-1 and TRBJ2-5; D is unresolved. Germline CDR1 and CDR2: LGHDT and YNNKEL (reference sequence). The CDR3 has 12 amino acids. V was shortened by 1 base and J by 6 bases, with 6 bases between the two germline ends. The CDR3 region is CASSQGGKTQYF. The CDR3 DNA is TGTGCCAGCAGCCAAGGAGGAAAGACCCAGTACTTC.

Many counts were recorded for this clonotype. The rearrangement links TRBV3-1 to TRBJ2-1, with D hard to call. CDR3 size: 12 residues. V was shortened by 4 bases and J by 9 bases, with 10 bases between the two germline ends. The germline gives CDR1 LGHDT, CDR2 YNNKEL (reference sequence). The chain's CDR3 is CASSLGWVEQFF. Here the CDR3 DNA reads TGTGCCAGCAGCCTAGGTTGGGTTGAGCAGTTCTTC.

The chain uses TRBV20-1 and TRBJ1-4; D is unresolved. This CDR3 comprises 17 residues. Germline V gene lookup returns CDR1 DFQATT and CDR2 SNEGSKA (reference sequence). Trimming pared 3 bases from V and 8 bases from J, leaving 25 bases between. CDR3 DNA: TGCAGTGCTAGGGAAGCGATCACAGATGTCCGGGAAGAAAAACTGTTTTTT. Translating it yields CSAREAITDVREEKLFF.

The V and J genes are TRBV10-3 and TRBJ1-2, with 12 bases matching TRBD1. V lost 2 bases and J lost 12; bases outside the gene matches: 4. The CDR3 is made up of 13 amino acids. Germline V gene data show CDR1 as ENHRY and CDR2 as SYGVKD. CDR3 protein: CAISEPGTGGHTF. In nucleotides, the CDR3 is TGTGCCATCAGTGAGCCGGGGACAGGGGGCCACACCTTC.

This clonotype was seen ten or more times. This sequence joins TRBV18 and TRBJ1-2, with D possibly being TRBD1 (5 bases). The CDR3 consists of 12 residues. Germline loops: CDR1 KGHSH, CDR2 LQKENI. Trimming shortened V by 6 bases and J by 3 bases, and 8 bases separated the two germline ends. The CDR3 DNA reads as TGTGCCAGCTCGCAGACAGACTATGGCTACACCTTC. Residues: CASSQTDYGYTF.

This clonotype was recorded many times. The rearrangement joins TRBV4-2 to TRBJ2-6; a possible D gene is TRBD2 (5 bases). The CDR3 contains 16 residues. V was clipped by 3 bases and J by 2 bases, with 11 bases between them. Germline V gives CDR1 LGHNA, CDR2 YNFKEQ. CDR3 sequence (DNA): TGTGCCAGCAGCCAGGATTGGGGAGCTGGGGCCAACGTCCTGACTTTC. It codes for CASSQDWGAGANVLTF.

This clonotype has just a few counts. The rearrangement uses TRBV20-1 and TRBJ2-5; possibly TRBD1 for D (6 bases). CDR1 is DFQATT and CDR2 is SNEGSKA in the germline V gene (reference sequence). This CDR3 region has 15 residues. V lost 2 bases and J lost 4, with 17 bases in between. CDR3 nucleotide sequence: TGCAGTGCTAGACCAAGTAGGGGGAACCGAGAGACCCAGTACTTC. Amino acid sequence: CSARPSRGNRETQYF.